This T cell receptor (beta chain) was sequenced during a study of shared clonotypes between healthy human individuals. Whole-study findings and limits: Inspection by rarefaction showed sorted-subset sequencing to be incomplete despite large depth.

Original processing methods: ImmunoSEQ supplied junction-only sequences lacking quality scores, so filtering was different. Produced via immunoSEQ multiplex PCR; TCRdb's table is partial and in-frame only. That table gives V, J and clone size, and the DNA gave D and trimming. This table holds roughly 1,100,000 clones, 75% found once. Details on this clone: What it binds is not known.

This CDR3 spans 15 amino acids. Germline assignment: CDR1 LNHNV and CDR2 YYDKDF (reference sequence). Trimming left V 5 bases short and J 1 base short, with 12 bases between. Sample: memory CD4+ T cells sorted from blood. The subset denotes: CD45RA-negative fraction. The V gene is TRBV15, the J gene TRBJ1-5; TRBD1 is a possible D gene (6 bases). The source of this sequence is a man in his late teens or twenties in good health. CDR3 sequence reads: CATSLTGGSNQPQHF. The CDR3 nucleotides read TGTGCCACCAGCTTAACGGGGGGCAGCAATCAGCCCCAGCATTTT.